These 11 T cell receptor beta chains originate from one sample sequenced in a study of blood T cell repertoires in COVID-19. The table came from immunoSEQ multiplex PCR; TCRdb's copy has only in-frame clones and leaves some out. The sample records tens of thousands of clones, over 85% being singletons. The sample consisted of peripheral blood. Receptors originate from a human donor in a cohort sampled during active COVID-19.

The chain couples TRBV11-3 to TRBJ2-1; D unclear. CDR3 length: 15 residues. V was cut by 0 bases and J by 0 bases, with 6 bases left in between. The germline V gene has CDR1 SGHNT and CDR2 YENEEA. This chain's CDR3 is CASSLDDSSYNEQFF. CDR3 nucleotides: TGTGCCAGCAGCTTAGATGATAGCTCCTACAATGAGCAGTTCTTC.

This clone turned up a few times. V gene TRBV6-2 or TRBV6-3 combines with J gene TRBJ2-2; 9 nucleotides match TRBD2. V shed 5 bases and J 7 bases; nucleotides not matched to a gene: 11. Germline V gene data show CDR1 as MNHEY and CDR2 as SVGEGT. This CDR3 has 16 amino acids. The CDR3 loop reads CASSTLLAGAVGELFF. For the CDR3, the DNA is TGTGCCAGCAGTACCTTATTAGCGGGAGCGGTCGGGGAGCTGTTTTTT.

The chain uses TRBV28 and TRBJ2-1; D is undetermined. V was shortened by 4 bases and J by 5 bases, with 6 bases between the two germline ends. Germline CDR1 and CDR2: MDHEN and SYDVKM. The CDR3 loop spans 12 amino acids. The CDR3 DNA sequence: TGTGCCAGCAGTTCGGCGGACAATGAGCAGTTCTTC. The encoded protein is CASSSADNEQFF. Full variable domain (missing parts from reference TRBV28 and TRBJ2-1): DVKVTQSSRYLVKRTGEKVFLECVQDMDHENMFWYRQDPGLGLRLIYFSYDVKMKEKGDIPEGYSVSREKKERFSLILESASTNQTSMYLCASSSADNEQFFGPGTRLTVL.

J is TRBJ2-1 and V is TRBV27; the match to TRBD2 covers 11 bases. Per the germline V gene, CDR1 is MNHEY and CDR2 is SMNVEV (reference sequence). Unmatched junction bases numbered 6, after V lost 7 bases and J lost 4 bases. This CDR3 has 15 amino acids. The CDR3 DNA follows: TGTGCCAGCACCCGTAGCGGGAGGGAATACAATGAGCAGTTCTTC. Translation: CASTRSGREYNEQFF.

This chain connects TRBV3-1 (or the pseudogene TRBV3-2) to TRBJ2-7; 14 positions agree with TRBD2. Germline trimming cut 0 bases from V and 4 bases from J; bases unmatched to any gene: 8. The CDR3 length is 18 residues. Germline V gene data show CDR1 as LGHDT and CDR2 as YNNKEL (reference sequence). The CDR3 nucleotides are TGTGCCAGCAGCCAAGATTCGGGACTAGCGGGAGTCACTTACGAGCAGTACTTC. Protein sequence: CASSQDSGLAGVTYEQYF.

The gene calls are TRBV5-1 and TRBJ2-1, with D possibly matching TRBD1 (5 bases). Germline lookup yields CDR1 SGHRS and CDR2 YFSETQ. The CDR3 totals 17 residues. The V end was cut by 0 bases, the J end by 6 bases, with 19 bases between. The CDR3 nucleotides read TGCGCCAGCAGCTTGGGGTTCGCAGGGCCGTCGAGCAATGAGCAGTTCTTC. This gives the protein CASSLGFAGPSSNEQFF.

The V gene is TRBV2, the J gene TRBJ1-3; D might be TRBD1 (6 bases). V lost 5 bases and J lost 0, with 11 bases in between. This CDR3 contains 15 residues. CDR1 is SNHLY and CDR2 is FYNNEI in the germline V gene. The CDR3 DNA reads as TGTGCCAGCAGTCGGACAGTCAGCTCTGGAAACACCATATATTTT. Translation: CASSRTVSSGNTIYF.

The chain combines TRBV5-1 with TRBJ2-7; TRBD2 matches 9 bases. This CDR3 spans 18 amino acids. From germline, CDR1 is SGHRS and CDR2 YFSETQ. The J segment lost 1 base and the V segment lost 0 bases, leaving 11 bases of the junction unmatched. In DNA form, the CDR3 reads TGCGCCAGCAGCTTGGGGGTTGGTGCTAGCGGGATTTCCTACGAGCAGTACTTC. Its translation is CASSLGVGASGISYEQYF. Full variable domain (remainder filled in from reference TRBV5-1 and TRBJ2-7): KAGVTQTPRYLIKTRGQQVTLSCSPISGHRSVSWYQQTPGQGLQFLFEYFSETQRNKGNFPGRFSGRQFSNSRSEMNVSTLELGDSALYLCASSLGVGASGISYEQYFGPGTRLTVT.

This sequence joins TRBV5-3 and TRBJ2-1; possibly TRBD1 for D (5 bases). TRBV5-3 belongs to the ORF category, with a function that is uncertain. V shed 7 bases and J shed 3 bases, with 8 bases lying between them. The CDR3 contains 12 residues. The CDR3 DNA follows: TGTGCCAGAGCAGGACACTACAATGAGCAGTTCTTC. It codes for CARAGHYNEQFF.

This clone has a handful of counts. The chain has TRBV28 and TRBJ2-5, with TRBD1 matching over 11 bases. Trimming at V came to 4 bases and at J to 5 bases, leaving 6 bases not matched to a gene. Germline CDR1 and CDR2: MDHEN and SYDVKM. There are 15 residues in the CDR3. CDR3 nucleotide sequence: TGTGCCAGCAGTTCCGGGACAGGGGGTGGTGAGACCCAGTACTTC. The encoded protein is CASSSGTGGGETQYF.

V gene TRBV6-5 combines with J gene TRBJ2-7; D call uncertain. CDR3 size: 13 residues. Trimming shortened V by 5 bases and J by 4 bases, and 12 bases separated the two germline ends. Germline CDR1 and CDR2: MNHEY and SVGAGI. The CDR3 loop is CASSTQNRYEQYF. The CDR3 bases are TGTGCCAGCAGTACCCAGAACAGATACGAGCAGTACTTC.